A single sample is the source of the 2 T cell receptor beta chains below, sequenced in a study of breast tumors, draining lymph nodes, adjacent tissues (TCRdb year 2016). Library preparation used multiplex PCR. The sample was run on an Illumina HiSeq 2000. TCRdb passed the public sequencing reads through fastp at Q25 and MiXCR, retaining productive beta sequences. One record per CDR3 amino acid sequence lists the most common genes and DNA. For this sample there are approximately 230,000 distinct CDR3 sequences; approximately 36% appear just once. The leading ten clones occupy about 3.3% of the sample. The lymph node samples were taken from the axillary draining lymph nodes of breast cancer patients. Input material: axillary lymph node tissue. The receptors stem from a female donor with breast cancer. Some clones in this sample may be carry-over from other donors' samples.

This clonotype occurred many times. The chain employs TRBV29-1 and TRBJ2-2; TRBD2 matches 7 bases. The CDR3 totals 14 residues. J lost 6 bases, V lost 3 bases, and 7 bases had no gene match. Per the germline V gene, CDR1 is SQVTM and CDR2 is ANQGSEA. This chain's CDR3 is CSVDGGISAGELFF. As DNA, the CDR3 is TGCAGCGTTGACGGGGGGATAAGTGCCGGGGAGCTGTTTTTT.

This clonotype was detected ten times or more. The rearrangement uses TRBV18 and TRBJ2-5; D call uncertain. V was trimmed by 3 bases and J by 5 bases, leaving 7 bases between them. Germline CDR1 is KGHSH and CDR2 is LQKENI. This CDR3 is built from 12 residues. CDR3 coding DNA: TGTGCCAGCTCACCCTCCCCGGAGACCCAGTACTTC. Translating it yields CASSPSPETQYF.